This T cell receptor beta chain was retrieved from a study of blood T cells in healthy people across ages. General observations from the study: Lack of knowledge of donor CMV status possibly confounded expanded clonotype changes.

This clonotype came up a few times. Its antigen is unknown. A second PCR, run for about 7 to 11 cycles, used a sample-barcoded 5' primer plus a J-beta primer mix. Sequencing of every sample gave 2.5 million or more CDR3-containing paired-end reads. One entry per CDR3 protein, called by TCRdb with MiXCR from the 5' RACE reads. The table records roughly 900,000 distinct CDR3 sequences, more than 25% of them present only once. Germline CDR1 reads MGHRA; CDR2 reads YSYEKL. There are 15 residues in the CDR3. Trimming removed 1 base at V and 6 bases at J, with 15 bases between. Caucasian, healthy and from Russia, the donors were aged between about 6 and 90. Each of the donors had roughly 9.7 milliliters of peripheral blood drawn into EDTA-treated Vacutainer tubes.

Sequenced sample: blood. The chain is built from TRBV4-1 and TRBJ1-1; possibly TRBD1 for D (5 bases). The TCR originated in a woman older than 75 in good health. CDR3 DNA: TGCGCCAGCAGCCAAGTTGGGTCAGGGAGGCCTGAAGCTTTCTTT. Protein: CASSQVGSGRPEAFF.